Here is one TCR beta chain with its context. Its target is unknown. Libraries for TCR beta were made by quantitative 5'-RACE with molecular barcodes. TCRdb analysed the 5' RACE reads with MiXCR anew, one entry per CDR3 protein. The data show approximately 250,000 distinct CDR3 sequences, roughly a quarter seen once. This sample was taken from a study of CD8 T cells in ankylosing spondylitis. From germline, CDR1 is LNHNV and CDR2 YYDKDF (reference sequence). Germline trimming cut 5 bases from V and 4 bases from J; bases unmatched to any gene: 6. CDR3 length: 14 amino acids. Whole-study results and caveats: Disease-linked clones were reportedly significantly enriched in matched ankylosing spondylitis synovial fluid. In ankylosing spondylitis blood, a motif of several highly homologous TCR beta variants appeared characteristic. Those disease-linked clones were CD8+; they were also relatively rare in peripheral blood.

The sequence derives from a male donor with ankylosing spondylitis or in good health (not recorded which). The gene calls are TRBV15 and TRBJ1-1; 8 nucleotides agree with TRBD1. The sequenced sample consisted of blood, either unsorted or a sorted T cell fraction (not recorded which). CDR3 amino acids: CATSPRTGLTEAFF. In nucleotides, the CDR3 is TGTGCCACCAGCCCCCGGACAGGGCTCACTGAAGCTTTCTTT.